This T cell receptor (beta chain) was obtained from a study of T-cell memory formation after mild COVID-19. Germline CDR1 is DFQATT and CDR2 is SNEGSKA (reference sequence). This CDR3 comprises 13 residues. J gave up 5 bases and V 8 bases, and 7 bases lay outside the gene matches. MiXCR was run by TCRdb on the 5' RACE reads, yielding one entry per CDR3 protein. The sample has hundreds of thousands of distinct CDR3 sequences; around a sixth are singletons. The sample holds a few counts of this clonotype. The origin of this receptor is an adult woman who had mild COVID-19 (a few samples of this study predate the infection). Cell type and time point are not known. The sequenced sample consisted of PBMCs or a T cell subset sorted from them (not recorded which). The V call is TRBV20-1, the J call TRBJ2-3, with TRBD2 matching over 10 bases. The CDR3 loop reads CSQRAGGLDTQYF. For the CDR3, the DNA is TGCAGTCAAAGAGCGGGGGGGTTAGATACGCAGTATTTT.